This TCR beta chain emerged from a study of T cells in Graves' hyperthyroidism and ophthalmopathy. Patients were excluded for uncontrolled infection, other autoimmune disease, pregnancy or lactation. Trimming removed 2 bases from V and 7 bases from J; junction bases left unmatched: 6. The CDR3 contains 13 residues. The germline CDR1 and CDR2 sequences are DFQATT and SNEGSKA (reference sequence). The TCR beta CDR3 regions underwent amplification using RNA transcripts as the source. In the first-round RT-PCR of the TCR CDR3, the HTBI primer set was used. TCRdb used MiXCR to reprocess the multiplex PCR reads, holding one entry per CDR3 protein. The sample has 250,000 to 350,000 distinct CDR3 sequences, approximately 15% seen once. Study conclusions and caveats: Peripheral blood also featured most of the thyroid clonotypes expanded above 0.001.

There are many counts of this clonotype. Its target is unknown. The receptor was isolated from a woman aged 55-69 years with Graves' ophthalmopathy. This sequence joins TRBV20-1 and TRBJ2-3, with 7 bases matching TRBD2. The source material was blood. CDR3 DNA sequence: TGCAGTGCTAGACCCCCGGGGGGAAATACGCAGTATTTT. Its translation is CSARPPGGNTQYF.